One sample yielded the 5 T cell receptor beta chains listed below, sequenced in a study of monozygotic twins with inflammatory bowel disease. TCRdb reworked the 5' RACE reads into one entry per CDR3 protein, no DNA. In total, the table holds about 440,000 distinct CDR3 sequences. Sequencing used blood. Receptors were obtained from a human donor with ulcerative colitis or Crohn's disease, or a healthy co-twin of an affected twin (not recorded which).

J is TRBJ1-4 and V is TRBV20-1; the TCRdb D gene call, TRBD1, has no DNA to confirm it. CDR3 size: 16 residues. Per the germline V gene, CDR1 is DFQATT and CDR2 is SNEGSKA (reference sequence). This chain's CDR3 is CSARAGTVRGNEKLFF.

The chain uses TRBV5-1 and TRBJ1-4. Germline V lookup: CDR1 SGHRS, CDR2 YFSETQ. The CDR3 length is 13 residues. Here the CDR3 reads CASSPRTNEKLFF.

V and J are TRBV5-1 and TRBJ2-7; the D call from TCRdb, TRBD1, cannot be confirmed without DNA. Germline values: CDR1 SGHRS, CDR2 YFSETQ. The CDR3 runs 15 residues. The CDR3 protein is CASSLRGQGGDEQYF.

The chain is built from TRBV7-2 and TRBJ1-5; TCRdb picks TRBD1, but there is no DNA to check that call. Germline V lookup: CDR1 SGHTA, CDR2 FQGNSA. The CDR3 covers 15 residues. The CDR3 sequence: CASSSLSAGAQPQHF.

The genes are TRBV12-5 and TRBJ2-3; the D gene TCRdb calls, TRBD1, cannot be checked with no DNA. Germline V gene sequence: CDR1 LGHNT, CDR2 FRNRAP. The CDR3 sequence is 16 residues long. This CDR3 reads CASGYGQGARTDTQYF.